Listed below are T cell receptor beta chains from one sample, sequenced in a study of blood T cell repertoires in COVID-19. Generated by immunoSEQ multiplex PCR, the TCRdb table keeps only in-frame clones and is missing some. Of under 300,000 clones detected, approximately 87% appear once; the ten largest clones hold 12%. Sequenced: peripheral blood. All receptors come from a woman under 40 with COVID-19, enrolled during active disease. CDR3s leave out the opening cysteine and the closing phenylalanine or tryptophan. Size tells how often a clone was seen (once, few, many) or the class of an expanded clone, and some rows leave it out.

V	size	CDR3
TRBV7-9	-	ASSPLEYSPLH
TRBV30	-	AWSPNLYGYT
TRBV5-1	-	ASSRNPDTGNTIY
TRBV6-5	-	ASSPYRFVSYGYT
TRBV2	-	ATRQGSRGYT
TRBV6-1	-	ASSEAYGGHGGNTIY
TRBV5-4	-	ASSPGQGTNTIY
TRBV6-5	-	ALSRQGAPNYGYT
TRBV9	-	ASSVGQGTEAF
TRBV4-1	-	ASSTRRSSYEQY
TRBV19	-	ASSMYPDKVESYEQY
TRBV10-2	-	ASSREVNTEAF
TRBV29-1	-	SVPGYTQY
TRBV5-1	-	ASNRQGLAQETQY
TRBV29-1	-	SVGVQGADQPQH
TRBV12-3/TRBV12-4	-	ASSLAGAQPQH
TRBV5-1	-	ASSLHSQETQY
TRBV30	-	AWSVGEVEQY
TRBV5-1	-	ASSTGAYGYT
TRBV7-6	many	ASSPRSGQGNEQF
TRBV5-1	-	ASSLGDRSATEAF
TRBV20-1	-	SASVQRQGYT
TRBV5-1	-	ASSLAGSYEQY
TRBV20-1	once	SASYPDTQY
TRBV9	-	ASSSAGGRTDTQY
TRBV7-8	-	ASSPRTTGWLNQPQH
TRBV3-1/TRBV3-2	-	ASSHDGSGNTIY
TRBV6-1	once	ASSERWGGNQPQH
TRBV19	-	ASSHPGGEQF
TRBV18	-	ASSPRGTEISNQPQH
TRBV25-1	-	ASSDAGSINQPQH
TRBV5-4	-	ASSLDGGYRDPGYT
TRBV2	-	ASSEEAVTLWGHNSYT
TRBV24-1	once	ATSDSGTGNSGYT
TRBV29-1	-	SGRDTITYEQY
TRBV3-1/TRBV3-2	-	ASSQDWRGAQSEQY
TRBV11-1	once	ARQGGETQY
TRBV6-5	-	ASRETGGYQPQH
TRBV19	-	ASSIGYRGPGGIQY
TRBV24-1	-	ATSVIVDKDTQY
TRBV30	once	ACHQGARGYT